These 20 T cell receptor beta chains were all obtained from the same sample, sequenced in a study of blood T cells in healthy people across ages. A second PCR, run for about 7 to 11 cycles, used a sample-barcoded 5' primer plus a J-beta primer mix. A single record per CDR3 protein comes from TCRdb applying MiXCR to the 5' RACE reads. Of 780,000 or so distinct CDR3 sequences in the sample, 53% were seen once. Sequencing was done on a sample of blood. Receptors originate from a man at least 80 years old in good health.

The chain couples TRBV6-1 to TRBJ1-2; D is unclear. Trimming pared 7 bases from V and 8 bases from J, leaving 11 bases between. Germline-derived CDR1 and CDR2 are MNHNS and SASEGT. The CDR3 loop spans 11 amino acids. CDR3 residues: CASTALEGYTF. In nucleotides, the CDR3 is TGTGCCAGCACCGCCCTTGAGGGCTACACCTTC.

The CDR3 DNA follows: TGCAGTGCTAGATCCGGGGCCAGCACAGATACGCAGTATTTT. Protein sequence: CSARSGASTDTQYF. This chain joins TRBV20-1 and TRBJ2-3, with D perhaps given as TRBD1 or TRBD2 (5 bases each). This CDR3 has 14 amino acids. Germline lookup yields CDR1 DFQATT and CDR2 SNEGSKA (reference sequence). V was trimmed by 2 bases and J by 0 bases, leaving 9 bases between them.

This clonotype was counted a few times. The rearrangement uses TRBV7-2 and TRBJ2-1; 8 bases agree with TRBD2. The germline V gene encodes CDR1 SGHTA and CDR2 FQGNSA. The ends lost 5 bases at V and 0 bases at J; junction bases unmatched: 15. This CDR3 comprises 19 residues. The CDR3 DNA follows: TGTGCCAGCAGCGTGGGGTCCGGGGCCGGGAGGGCCTCCTACAATGAGCAGTTCTTC. Protein: CASSVGSGAGRASYNEQFF.

The chain uses TRBV11-2 and TRBJ2-7; TRBD1 aligns across 10 bases. CDR1 and CDR2 (germline): SGHAT, FQNNGV. V lost 1 base to trimming and J lost 7 bases; unmatched junction nucleotides: 4. This CDR3 is 14 amino acids long. The CDR3 DNA sequence: TGTGCCAGCAGCTTAGCCGACAGGGGGCTTGAGCAGTACTTC. This encodes CASSLADRGLEQYF.

This clonotype turned up a few times. The chain has TRBV27 and TRBJ1-2, with D maybe TRBD1 (6 bases). Trimming removed 6 bases at V and 13 bases at J, with 15 bases between. Looked up from germline, CDR1 is MNHEY and CDR2 is SMNVEV (reference sequence). There are 11 residues in the CDR3. The CDR3 loop reads CASSGGARVTF. The CDR3 bases are TGTGCCAGCAGCGGGGGGGCACGGGTCACCTTC.

J is TRBJ2-1 and V is TRBV4-2; 7 nucleotides match TRBD2. Germline V gene lookup returns CDR1 LGHNA and CDR2 YNFKEQ. J was trimmed by 0 bases and V by 0 bases; bases with no gene match: 5. The CDR3 contains 17 residues. The CDR3 DNA follows: TGTGCCAGCAGCCAAGAGGCTCCTAGCGGCTCCTACAATGAGCAGTTCTTC. Residues: CASSQEAPSGSYNEQFF.

This clonotype was counted between two and nine times. The CDR3 region is CASSIKGQAITYEQYF. CDR3 nucleotides: TGTGCCAGCAGCATAAAGGGGCAGGCGATCACCTACGAGCAGTACTTC. This rearrangement joins TRBV27 to TRBJ2-7; D perhaps matches TRBD1 (5 bases). Germline CDR1 MNHEY, CDR2 SMNVEV (reference sequence). Trimming removed 6 bases at V and 2 bases at J, with 20 bases between. This CDR3 has 16 amino acids.

A note on this clonotype: The germline gene is not matched at one end of the junction; a read error may be the cause. The rearrangement uses TRBV13 and TRBJ2-7; a possible D gene is TRBD2 (6 bases). Germline loops: CDR1 PRHDT, CDR2 FYEKMQ (reference sequence). This CDR3 spans 15 amino acids. The CDR3 reads CASSLEGGPMGERYF. The CDR3 coding sequence is TGTGCCAGCAGCTTAGAGGGAGGCCCGATGGGTGAGCGGTACTTC.

The chain employs TRBV9 and TRBJ2-1; 11 bases fit TRBD2. V shed 0 bases and J 8 bases; nucleotides not matched to a gene: 7. The CDR3 runs to 16 residues. Germline V gene sequence: CDR1 SGDLS, CDR2 YYNGEE. The CDR3, as DNA: TGTGCCAGCAGCGTAGATAGCGGGAGGGCCGGCGATGAGCAGTTCTTC. It encodes CASSVDSGRAGDEQFF.

This rearrangement joins TRBV3-1 to TRBJ2-1; a possible D gene is TRBD2 (6 bases). The germline V gene has CDR1 LGHDT and CDR2 YNNKEL (reference sequence). This CDR3 region has 21 residues. Trimming left V 2 bases short and J 5 bases short, with 31 bases between. As DNA, the CDR3 is TGTGCCAGCAGCCAAAATCCCCGCCGGGGGTTAGGACGAAACCTACACAATGAGCAGTTCTTC. Translation: CASSQNPRRGLGRNLHNEQFF.

V and J are TRBV20-1 and TRBJ2-5; 7 bases line up with TRBD2. After removal of 6 bases from V and 11 bases from J, the junction contained 15 bases not matched to a gene. Germline CDR1 and CDR2: DFQATT and SNEGSKA (reference sequence). The CDR3 spans 13 residues. CDR3 DNA sequence: TGCAGTGCCTCACGGCCCCGCGGGGGTGAGCAGTACTTC. It encodes CSASRPRGGEQYF.

This clonotype was seen a handful of times. The gene calls are TRBV11-2 and TRBJ2-7; 10 nucleotides agree with TRBD2. Per germline, CDR1 SGHAT and CDR2 FQNNGV. This CDR3 contains 14 residues. Germline trimming cut 5 bases from V and 6 bases from J; bases unmatched to any gene: 7. The CDR3 DNA is TGTGCCAGCAGCCCTAGCGGGGGTCGCTCCGAGCAGTACTTC. Its protein product is CASSPSGGRSEQYF.

The CDR3 protein is CASSSRVATNEKLFF. CDR3 bases: TGTGCCAGCAGTTCCCGCGTTGCAACTAATGAAAAACTGTTTTTT. This rearrangement joins TRBV12-3 or TRBV12-4 to TRBJ1-4, with no clear D. Trimming cost V 4 bases and J 0 bases, with 9 bases left between them. CDR3 length: 15 residues.

The chain links TRBV2 to TRBJ2-7; possibly TRBD2 for D (5 bases). Trimming removed 8 bases at V and 0 bases at J, with 11 bases between. The CDR3 length is 13 residues. Per the germline V gene, CDR1 is SNHLY and CDR2 is FYNNEI. CDR3 DNA sequence: TGTGCCAGCCGGAGGCTGTTCTCCTACGAGCAGTACTTC. Translated, it gives CASRRLFSYEQYF.

The J gene is TRBJ2-7, the V gene TRBV20-1; D is possibly TRBD1 (5 bases). Trimming pared 5 bases from V and 3 bases from J, leaving 17 bases between. This CDR3 is built from 14 residues. Germline CDR1 and CDR2: DFQATT and SNEGSKA (reference sequence). CDR3 bases: TGCAGTGCTCTCTCCGGGTCAGGGAACTACGAGCAGTACTTC. Residues: CSALSGSGNYEQYF.

The chain combines TRBV20-1 with TRBJ2-3; 11 bases are a match to TRBD2. The germline CDR1 and CDR2 sequences are DFQATT and SNEGSKA (reference sequence). The CDR3 runs 16 residues. The trim removed 3 bases at V and 3 bases at J, leaving 8 bases unmatched. The CDR3 bases are TGCAGTGCTAGTGCCTGGACTAGCGGGCGAACAGATACGCAGTATTTT. Translated, it gives CSASAWTSGRTDTQYF.

This clonotype came up many times. The chain carries TRBV7-2 and TRBJ2-1, with 7 bases fitting TRBD2. The CDR3 contains 16 residues. Germline trimming cut 5 bases from V and 0 bases from J; bases unmatched to any gene: 7. Germline values: CDR1 SGHTA, CDR2 FQGNSA. The CDR3: CASSRTSDISYNEQFF. In DNA, the CDR3 is TGTGCCAGCAGCCGAACTAGCGACATCTCCTACAATGAGCAGTTCTTC.

The chain is built from TRBV4-2 and TRBJ2-5; D is perhaps TRBD1 or TRBD2 (6 bases each). Trimming pared 5 bases from V and 2 bases from J, leaving 12 bases between. There are 14 residues in the CDR3. From germline, CDR1 is LGHNA and CDR2 YNFKEQ. The CDR3 loop reads CASSWGRGQETQYF. CDR3 sequence (DNA): TGTGCCAGCAGCTGGGGGCGGGGACAAGAGACCCAGTACTTC.

The chain joins TRBV10-3 to TRBJ2-1; 8 bases agree with TRBD2. With 6 bases clipped from V and 14 bases from J, the junction kept 12 bases outside the gene matches. Germline CDR1 reads ENHRY; CDR2 reads SYGVKD. The CDR3 sequence is 13 residues long. CDR3 in DNA: TGTGCCATCAGGGGAGCGGGAGAGGTTATGGAGTTCTTC. Protein sequence: CAIRGAGEVMEFF.

This clonotype was found a few times. The chain links TRBV5-1 to TRBJ2-6; D not certain. In germline, CDR1 is SGHRS, CDR2 YFSETQ. Trimming removed 4 bases at V and 0 bases at J, with 17 bases between. The CDR3 covers 18 residues. CDR3 in amino acids: CASSKPSSITSGANVLTF. The CDR3 DNA reads TGCGCCAGCAGCAAACCGTCTTCGATTACCTCTGGGGCCAACGTCCTGACTTTC.